The present T cell receptor beta chain was sequenced within a study of cytomegalovirus exposure and HLA in healthy donors. Study-level background: Within the Caucasian-associated ancestry cluster were around 81% of the roughly 430 genotyped donors.

The CDR3 covers 13 residues. V shed 6 bases and J shed 6 bases, with 12 bases lying between them. Germline V gene sequence: CDR1 WSHSY, CDR2 SAAADI. In this sample, this clone turned up a few times. Its antigen is currently unknown. Regarding the study as a whole: A later analysis found most CMV-associated TCR beta chains apparently HLA-restricted. In a later analysis, V- and J-gene trimming of beta chains associated with a DCLRE1C missense variant, replicated independently.

The primer mix had 60 Vbeta and 13 Jbeta primers. Sequencing was performed with immunoSEQ multiplex PCR; in TCRdb, only in-frame clones are kept and a portion is missing. The table lists 110,000 or so clones, 78% of them singletons, with under 1.5% in the top ten. The chain uses TRBV10-2 and TRBJ1-5; a weak D match, TRBD1 (6 bases). Sequences were obtained from PBMCs. This receptor was obtained from a man aged 25 to 40 in good health and CMV-seronegative. In DNA form, the CDR3 reads TGCGCCAGCAGCCGGGACAATCCTCAGCCCCAGCATTTT. Amino acid sequence: CASSRDNPQPQHF.